A selection of T cell receptor beta chains follows, all from one sample in a study of lymphopenia after photon versus proton radiotherapy. Clones were sequenced by immunoSEQ multiplex PCR, and TCRdb holds only the in-frame ones, with some missing. The sample has about 33,000 clones, approximately 87% seen once. The source material was peripheral blood, sampled from a patient treated with photon-based radiotherapy. These TCRs come from a woman aged 50 to 60 with pancreatic cancer. Both conserved end residues are part of each CDR3. The order of the fields is V gene, clone size, D gene, J gene, CDR3 DNA, CDR3 protein. The D gene is left open where the match is weak. Size is stated for part of the rows, as once, few or many counts, or as a class when the clone is expanded.

TRBV6-5	once	TRBD2	TRBJ2-1	TGTGCCAGCAGCCACGGGACTAGCGGAGGCAATGAGCAGTTCTTC	CASSHGTSGGNEQFF
TRBV29-1	once	-	TRBJ2-2	TGCAGCGTTGTTCGCCAGACCGGGGAGCTGTTTTTT	CSVVRQTGELFF
TRBV9	-	TRBD2	TRBJ2-2	TGTGCCAGCAGCGGAAAGTCGACTAGCGGGAGACCCGGGGAGCTGTTTTTT	CASSGKSTSGRPGELFF
TRBV30	-	-	TRBJ2-7	TGTGCCTGGAGTGTTAATCAGGGCTACGAGCAGTACTTC	CAWSVNQGYEQYF
TRBV28	-	TRBD2	TRBJ2-1	TGTGCCAGCAGTGTACAGGGACTAGCGTACCTTGAGCAGTTCTTC	CASSVQGLAYLEQFF
TRBV9	-	TRBD1	TRBJ2-1	TGTGCCAGCAGCGTAAGTCCCGGGACAGGGATGAGCTCCTACAATGAGCAGTTCTTC	CASSVSPGTGMSSYNEQFF
TRBV21-1	-	-	TRBJ2-1	TGTGCCAGCAGCAGCCGGGGGGTCTCCTACAATGAGCAGTTCTTC	CASSSRGVSYNEQFF
TRBV11-1	-	-	TRBJ1-1	TGTGCCAGCAGCTCCACCACGGGACGGTCGAACACTGAAGCTTTCTTT	CASSSTTGRSNTEAFF
TRBV4-1	-	TRBD1	TRBJ1-2	TGCGCCAGCAGCCAAGATCAGAGACAGGGAACTTATGGCTACACCTTC	CASSQDQRQGTYGYTF
TRBV7-4	-	TRBD2	TRBJ2-7	TGTGCCAGCAGCTTACGCGGGAGGGCCGCCTACGAGCAGTACTTC	CASSLRGRAAYEQYF
TRBV7-3	-	TRBD1	TRBJ2-7	TGTGCCAGCAGCCCTGGGACAGGGGGGTTCGAGCAGTACTTC	CASSPGTGGFEQYF
TRBV11-2	-	TRBD2	TRBJ2-7	TGTGCCAGCAGCCTTCCCGAGCTAGCGGGTTCCTACGAGCAGTACTTC	CASSLPELAGSYEQYF
TRBV7-9	few	TRBD1	TRBJ1-6	TGTGCCAGCAGCTTGGGACAGGGTTTTTATAATTCACCCCTCCACTTT	CASSLGQGFYNSPLHF
TRBV19	once	-	TRBJ2-5	TGTGCCAGTAGGAGGACAAAAGAGGGGGAGACCCAGTACTTC	CASRRTKEGETQYF
TRBV9	-	TRBD2	TRBJ2-2	TGTGCCAGCAGCGTCCTAGCGGGAGCTACAAACACCGGGGAGCTGTTTTTT	CASSVLAGATNTGELFF
TRBV7-9	-	-	TRBJ2-7	TGTGCCAGCAGCCTCAGCTACGAGCAGTACTTC	CASSLSYEQYF
TRBV7-6	-	TRBD2	TRBJ2-7	TGTGCCAGCAGCCACCGCGGGAGCCCCAGCTCCTACGAGCAGTACTTC	CASSHRGSPSSYEQYF
TRBV21-1	-	-	TRBJ2-3	TGTGCCAGCAGCAAAAGGAGGGGTTCACCTAGCACAGATACGCAGTATTTT	CASSKRRGSPSTDTQYF
TRBV2	-	-	TRBJ1-1	TGTGCCAGCATCCCAACAGGCTCGAACACTGAAGCTTTCTTT	CASIPTGSNTEAFF